Listed here is a single TCR beta chain. Its antigen remains unknown. This table comes from immunoSEQ multiplex PCR, and its TCRdb copy is limited to in-frame clones, with some not included. The table includes about 29,000 clones, roughly three quarters detected once. This entry is derived from a study of cytotoxic CD8 clonotypes in ibrutinib-treated CLL. Study results and limitations: While tracking circulating CD8+ T-cell counts, baseline clonality exceeded that of age-matched healthy donors.

From cryopreserved PBMCs came about 2 micrograms of genomic DNA used for TCR beta libraries. This TCR came from a human donor with chronic lymphocytic leukemia. The sequencing here drew on PBMCs, taken after 36 months of ibrutinib treatment.

CDR3 loop: CASSLGAGMNTEAFF. In DNA, the CDR3 is TGCGCCAGCAGCTTGGGGGCAGGGATGAACACTGAAGCTTTCTTT. The rearrangement uses TRBV5-1 and TRBJ1-1; TRBD1 is a possible D gene (5 bases). V was clipped by 0 bases and J by 0 bases, with 9 bases between them. Germline CDR1 and CDR2: SGHRS and YFSETQ. The CDR3 loop spans 15 amino acids.